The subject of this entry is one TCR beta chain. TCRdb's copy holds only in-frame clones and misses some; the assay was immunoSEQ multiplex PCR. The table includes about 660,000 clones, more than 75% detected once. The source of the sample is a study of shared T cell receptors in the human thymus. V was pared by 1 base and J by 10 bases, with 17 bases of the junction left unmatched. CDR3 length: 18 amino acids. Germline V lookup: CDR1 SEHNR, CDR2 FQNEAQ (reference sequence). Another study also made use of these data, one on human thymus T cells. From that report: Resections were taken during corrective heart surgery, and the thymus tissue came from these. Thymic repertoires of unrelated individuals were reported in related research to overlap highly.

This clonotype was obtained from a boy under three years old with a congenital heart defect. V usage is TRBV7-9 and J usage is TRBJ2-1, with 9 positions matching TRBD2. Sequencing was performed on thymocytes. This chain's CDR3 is CASSLDRSGSWMDREQFF. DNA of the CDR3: TGTGCCAGCAGCTTAGATCGTAGCGGGAGCTGGATGGATCGGGAGCAGTTCTTC. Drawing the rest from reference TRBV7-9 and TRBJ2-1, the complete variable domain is DTGVSQNPRHKITKRGQNVTFRCDPISEHNRLYWYRQTLGQGPEFLTYFQNEAQLEKSRLLSDRFSAERPKGSFSTLEIQRTEQGDSAMYLCASSLDRSGSWMDREQFFGPGTRLTVL.